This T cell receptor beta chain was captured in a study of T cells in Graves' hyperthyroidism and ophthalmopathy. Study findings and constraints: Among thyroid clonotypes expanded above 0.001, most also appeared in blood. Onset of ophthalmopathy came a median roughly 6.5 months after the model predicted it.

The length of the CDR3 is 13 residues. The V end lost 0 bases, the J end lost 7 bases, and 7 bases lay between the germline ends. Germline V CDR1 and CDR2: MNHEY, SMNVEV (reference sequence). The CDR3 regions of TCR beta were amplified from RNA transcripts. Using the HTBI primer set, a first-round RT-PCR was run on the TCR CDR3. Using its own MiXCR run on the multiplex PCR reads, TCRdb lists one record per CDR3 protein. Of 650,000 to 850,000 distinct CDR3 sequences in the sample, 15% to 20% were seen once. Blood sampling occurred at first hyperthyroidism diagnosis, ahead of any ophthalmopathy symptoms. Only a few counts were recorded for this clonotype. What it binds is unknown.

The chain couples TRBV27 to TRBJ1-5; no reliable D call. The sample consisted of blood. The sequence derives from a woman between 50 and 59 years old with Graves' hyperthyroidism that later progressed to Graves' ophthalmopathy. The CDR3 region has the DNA TGTGCCAGCAGTTTATCCGTCGGGCAGCCCCAGCATTTT. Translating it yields CASSLSVGQPQHF.